The 8 T cell receptor beta chains below were found in one sample sequenced in a study of blood T cell repertoires in COVID-19. Profiling relied on immunoSEQ multiplex PCR, and the TCRdb table lists in-frame clones only, not all of them. The table has some 150,000 clones, more than 80% seen once. Sequencing input: peripheral blood. These TCRs come from a man in his fifties with acute or convalescent COVID-19.

This chain connects TRBV18 to TRBJ2-3; 7 bases are a match to TRBD1. J gave up 4 bases and V 3 bases, and 1 base lay outside the gene matches. This CDR3 spans 13 amino acids. CDR1 KGHSH and CDR2 LQKENI come from the germline V gene. CDR3 protein: CASSPQGADTQYF. CDR3 sequence (DNA): TGTGCCAGCTCACCGCAGGGGGCAGATACGCAGTATTTT.

J is TRBJ1-6 and V is TRBV2, with no clear D. Per the germline V gene, CDR1 is SNHLY and CDR2 is FYNNEI. V was pared by 6 bases and J by 0 bases, with 9 bases between. The CDR3 sequence is 15 residues long. This CDR3 is CASSAPLSYNSPLHF. DNA of the CDR3: TGTGCCAGCAGCGCGCCCCTCTCCTATAATTCACCCCTCCACTTT. Drawing the rest from reference TRBV2 and TRBJ1-6, the complete variable domain is EPEVTQTPSHQVTQMGQEVILRCVPISNHLYFYWYRQILGQKVEFLVSFYNNEISEKSEIFDDQFSVERPDGSNFTLKIRSTKLEDSAMYFCASSAPLSYNSPLHFGNGTRLTVT.

This chain uses TRBV11-2 with TRBJ2-3; D remains unclear. Germline V gives CDR1 SGHAT, CDR2 FQNNGV. Trimming cost V 2 bases and J 1 base, with 7 bases left between them. CDR3 length: 14 residues. CDR3 DNA: TGTGCCAGCAGCTTATTCACAGGCACAGATACGCAGTATTTT. Translation gives CASSLFTGTDTQYF.

The rearrangement joins TRBV3-1 (or the pseudogene TRBV3-2) to TRBJ1-3, with D unclear. V gave up 4 bases and J gave up 0 bases, with 7 bases separating them. CDR3 length: 14 residues. Per germline, CDR1 LGHDT and CDR2 YNNKEL (reference sequence). The CDR3 loop is CASSRANSGNTIYF. The CDR3 DNA reads TGTGCCAGCAGCCGGGCCAACTCTGGAAACACCATATATTTT.

The chain carries TRBV7-3 and TRBJ1-6; D uncertain. Germline-derived CDR1 and CDR2 are SGHTA and FQGTGA. This CDR3 is built from 16 residues. V was shortened by 5 bases and J by 0 bases, with 11 bases between the two germline ends. CDR3 sequence: CASSQDGSSYNSPLHF. The CDR3 DNA reads as TGTGCCAGCAGCCAGGACGGGAGCTCCTATAATTCACCCCTCCACTTT.

V is TRBV27 and J is TRBJ2-1; D ambiguous. The V end lost 2 bases, the J end lost 2 bases, and 7 bases lay between the germline ends. The V gene's germline CDR1 is MNHEY and CDR2 SMNVEV (reference sequence). The CDR3 sequence is 14 residues long. This CDR3 is CASSLARPYNEQFF. CDR3 DNA: TGTGCCAGCAGTTTAGCGCGGCCCTACAATGAGCAGTTCTTC.

The chain joins TRBV18 to TRBJ1-3; a possible D gene is TRBD1 (6 bases). V was clipped by 6 bases and J by 0 bases, with 9 bases between them. This CDR3 is 14 amino acids long. CDR1 KGHSH and CDR2 LQKENI come from the germline V gene. CDR3 residues: CASSGGTSGNTIYF. Written as DNA, the CDR3 is TGTGCCAGCTCTGGGGGCACCTCTGGAAACACCATATATTTT.

In this sample, this clone turned up a few times. V and J are TRBV6-5 and TRBJ1-4, with D possibly being TRBD1 (5 bases). Trimming took 6 bases from V and 6 from J, leaving 8 bases between them. CDR1 and CDR2 (germline): MNHEY, SVGAGI. The CDR3 runs 12 residues. The CDR3 region is CASRDIDEKLFF. The CDR3 nucleotides read TGTGCCAGCAGGGACATAGATGAAAAACTGTTTTTT.